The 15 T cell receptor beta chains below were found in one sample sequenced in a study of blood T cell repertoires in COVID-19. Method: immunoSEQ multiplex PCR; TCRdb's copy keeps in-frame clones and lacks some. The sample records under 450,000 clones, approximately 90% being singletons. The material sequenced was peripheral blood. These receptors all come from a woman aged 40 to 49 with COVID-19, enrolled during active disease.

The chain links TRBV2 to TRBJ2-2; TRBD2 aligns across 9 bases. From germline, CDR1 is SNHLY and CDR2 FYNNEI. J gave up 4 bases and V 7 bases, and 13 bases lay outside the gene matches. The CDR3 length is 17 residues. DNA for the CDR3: TGTGCCAGCACCCCAGCAGCGGGGGGCCTCGGCACCGGGGAGCTGTTTTTT. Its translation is CASTPAAGGLGTGELFF.

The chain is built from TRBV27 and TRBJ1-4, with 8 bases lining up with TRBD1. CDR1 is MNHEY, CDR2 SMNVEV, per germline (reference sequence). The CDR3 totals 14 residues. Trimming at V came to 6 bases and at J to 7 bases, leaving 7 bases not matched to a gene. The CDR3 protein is CASSRTGSGEKLFF. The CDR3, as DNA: TGTGCCAGCAGCCGGACAGGGTCGGGTGAAAAACTGTTTTTT.

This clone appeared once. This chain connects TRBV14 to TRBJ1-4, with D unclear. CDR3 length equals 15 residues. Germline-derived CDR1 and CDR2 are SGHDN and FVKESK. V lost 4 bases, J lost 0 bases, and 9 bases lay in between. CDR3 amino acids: CASSPQLATNEKLFF. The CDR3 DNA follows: TGTGCCAGCAGCCCTCAACTTGCAACTAATGAAAAACTGTTTTTT.

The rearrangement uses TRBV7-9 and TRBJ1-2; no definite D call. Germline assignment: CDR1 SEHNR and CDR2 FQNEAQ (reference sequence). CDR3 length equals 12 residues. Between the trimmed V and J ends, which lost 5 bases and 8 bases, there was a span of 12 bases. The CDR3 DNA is TGTGCCAGCAGCGAAGACACACCGGGCTACACCTTC. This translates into CASSEDTPGYTF.

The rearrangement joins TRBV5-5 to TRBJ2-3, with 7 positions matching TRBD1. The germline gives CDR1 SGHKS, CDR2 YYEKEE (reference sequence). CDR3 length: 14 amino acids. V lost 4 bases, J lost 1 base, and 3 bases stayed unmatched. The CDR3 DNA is TGTGCCAGCAGCCGCGACAGGGGCACAGATACGCAGTATTTT. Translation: CASSRDRGTDTQYF. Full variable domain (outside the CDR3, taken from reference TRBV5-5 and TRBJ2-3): DAGVTQSPTHLIKTRGQQVTLRCSPISGHKSVSWYQQVLGQGPQFIFQYYEKEERGRGNFPDRFSARQFPNYSSELNVNALLLGDSALYLCASSRDRGTDTQYFGPGTRLTVL.

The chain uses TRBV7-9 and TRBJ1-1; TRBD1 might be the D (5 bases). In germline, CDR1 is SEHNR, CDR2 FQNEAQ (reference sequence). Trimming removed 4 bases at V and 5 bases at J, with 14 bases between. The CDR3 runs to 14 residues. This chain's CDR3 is CASSWSGTGTEAFF. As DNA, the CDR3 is TGTGCCAGCAGCTGGTCCGGGACTGGGACTGAAGCTTTCTTT.

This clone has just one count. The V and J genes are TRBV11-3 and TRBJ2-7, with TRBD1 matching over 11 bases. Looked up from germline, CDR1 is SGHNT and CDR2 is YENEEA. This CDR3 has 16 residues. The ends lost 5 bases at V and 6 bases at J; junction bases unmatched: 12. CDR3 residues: CASSMAGTGGVGEQYF. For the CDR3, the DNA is TGTGCCAGCAGCATGGCCGGGACAGGGGGTGTTGGCGAGCAGTACTTC. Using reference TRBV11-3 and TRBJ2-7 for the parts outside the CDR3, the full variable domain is EAGVVQSPRYKIIEKKQPVAFWCNPISGHNTLYWYLQNLGQGPELLIRYENEEAVDDSQLPKDRFSAERLKGVDSTLKIQPAELGDSAVYLCASSMAGTGGVGEQYFGPGTRLTVT.

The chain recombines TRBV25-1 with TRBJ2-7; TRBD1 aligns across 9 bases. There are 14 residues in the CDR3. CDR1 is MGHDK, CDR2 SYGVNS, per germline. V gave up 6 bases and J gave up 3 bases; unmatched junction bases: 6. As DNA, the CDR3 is TGTGCCAGCAGGGAGACAGGGGGACACTACGAGCAGTACTTC. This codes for CASRETGGHYEQYF.

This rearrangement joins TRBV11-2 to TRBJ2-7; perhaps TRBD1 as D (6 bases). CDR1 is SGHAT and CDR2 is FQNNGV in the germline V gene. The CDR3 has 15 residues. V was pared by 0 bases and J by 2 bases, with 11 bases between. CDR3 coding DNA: TGTGCCAGCAGCTTAGATCGAAACAGGGCCTACGAGCAGTACTTC. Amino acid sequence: CASSLDRNRAYEQYF.

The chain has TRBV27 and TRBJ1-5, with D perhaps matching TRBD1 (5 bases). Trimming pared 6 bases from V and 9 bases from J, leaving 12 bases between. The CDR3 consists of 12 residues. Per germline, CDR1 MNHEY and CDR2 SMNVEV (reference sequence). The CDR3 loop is CASRQVGGPQHF. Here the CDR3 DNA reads TGTGCCAGCAGGCAGGTCGGGGGGCCCCAGCATTTT.

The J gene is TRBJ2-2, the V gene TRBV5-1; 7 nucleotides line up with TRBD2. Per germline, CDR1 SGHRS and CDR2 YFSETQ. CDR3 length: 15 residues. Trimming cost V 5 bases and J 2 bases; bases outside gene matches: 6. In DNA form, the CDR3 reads TGCGCCAGCAGACCCGGGACTACTAACACCGGGGAGCTGTTTTTT. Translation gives CASRPGTTNTGELFF. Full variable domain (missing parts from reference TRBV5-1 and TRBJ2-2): KAGVTQTPRYLIKTRGQQVTLSCSPISGHRSVSWYQQTPGQGLQFLFEYFSETQRNKGNFPGRFSGRQFSNSRSEMNVSTLELGDSALYLCASRPGTTNTGELFFGEGSRLTVL.

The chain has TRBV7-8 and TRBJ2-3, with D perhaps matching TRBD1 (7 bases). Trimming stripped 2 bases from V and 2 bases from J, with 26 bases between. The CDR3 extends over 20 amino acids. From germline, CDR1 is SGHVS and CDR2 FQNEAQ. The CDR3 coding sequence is TGTGCCAGCAGCTTAAAGGTGCGGGACAGCTTTTACAGAAACACAGATACGCAGTATTTT. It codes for CASSLKVRDSFYRNTDTQYF.

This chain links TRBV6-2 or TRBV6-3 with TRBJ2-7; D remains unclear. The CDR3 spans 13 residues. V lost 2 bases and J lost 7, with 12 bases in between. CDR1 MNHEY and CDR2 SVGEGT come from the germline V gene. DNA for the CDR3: TGTGCCAGCAGTTACACTATTGCGAGGGAGCAGTACTTC. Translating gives CASSYTIAREQYF.

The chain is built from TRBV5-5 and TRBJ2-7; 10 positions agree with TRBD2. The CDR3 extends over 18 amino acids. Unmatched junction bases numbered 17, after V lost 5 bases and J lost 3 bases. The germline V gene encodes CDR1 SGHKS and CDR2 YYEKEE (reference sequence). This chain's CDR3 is CASSSWGASSGRRYEQYF. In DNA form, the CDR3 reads TGTGCCAGCAGTTCGTGGGGGGCCTCTAGCGGGAGACGCTACGAGCAGTACTTC.

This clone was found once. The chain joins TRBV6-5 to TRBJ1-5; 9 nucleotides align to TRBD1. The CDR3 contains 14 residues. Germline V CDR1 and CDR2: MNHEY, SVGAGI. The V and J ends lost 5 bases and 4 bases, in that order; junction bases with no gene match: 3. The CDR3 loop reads CASSLGTGNQPQHF. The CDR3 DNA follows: TGTGCCAGCAGTCTAGGGACAGGGAATCAGCCCCAGCATTTT.